These T cell receptor beta chains were read from a single sample in a study of cytomegalovirus exposure and HLA in healthy donors. Clones were sequenced by immunoSEQ multiplex PCR, and TCRdb holds only the in-frame ones, with some missing. Of around 120,000 clones listed, 70% to 80% are singletons. The sequenced sample consisted of PBMCs. These receptors were obtained from a man aged 45-65 years in good health and CMV-seropositive. Each CDR3 is given with its conserved first and last residue. A D gene is named only where the DNA matches it firmly. The size field is filled for only some rows; it gives once, few, many or a size class.

abundance: once; j_gene: TRBJ1-1; d_gene: TRBD1; v_gene: TRBV30; CDR3nt: TGTGCCTGGAGTAGGGGGCTAGTTGAAGCTTTCTTT; CDR3aa: CAWSRGLVEAFF
abundance: NA; j_gene: TRBJ2-6; d_gene: NA; v_gene: TRBV6-5; CDR3nt: TGTGCCAGCAGTTCCGTATCCGGTTCTGGGGCCAACGTCCTGACTTTC; CDR3aa: CASSSVSGSGANVLTF
abundance: NA; j_gene: TRBJ2-7; d_gene: TRBD1; v_gene: TRBV6-5; CDR3nt: TGTGCCAGCAGTGATCCGGGACAGACTTACGAGCAGTACTTC; CDR3aa: CASSDPGQTYEQYF
abundance: NA; j_gene: TRBJ1-1; d_gene: NA; v_gene: TRBV9; CDR3nt: TGTGCCAGCAGCGTCGGCCTCGGGGTGAACACTGAAGCTTTCTTT; CDR3aa: CASSVGLGVNTEAFF
abundance: NA; j_gene: TRBJ1-3; d_gene: TRBD1; v_gene: TRBV9; CDR3nt: TGTGCCAGCAGCGCGGGACAGGCGAGAGACACCATATATTTT; CDR3aa: CASSAGQARDTIYF
abundance: NA; j_gene: TRBJ2-7; d_gene: NA; v_gene: TRBV7-9; CDR3nt: TGTGCCAGCAGCTATCCCGAGGAGGCAGGGACTTACGAGCAGTACTTC; CDR3aa: CASSYPEEAGTYEQYF
abundance: once; j_gene: TRBJ1-2; d_gene: NA; v_gene: TRBV5-5; CDR3nt: TGTGCCAGCAGCCAGGACAGCCTCATACCCTATGGCTACACCTTC; CDR3aa: CASSQDSLIPYGYTF
abundance: once; j_gene: TRBJ2-3; d_gene: TRBD2; v_gene: TRBV4-3; CDR3nt: TGCGCCAGCAGCGTTCAGACTAGCGGATCCACAGATACGCAGTATTTT; CDR3aa: CASSVQTSGSTDTQYF
abundance: NA; j_gene: TRBJ1-3; d_gene: NA; v_gene: TRBV4-1; CDR3nt: TGCGCCAGCAGCCAAGATGCACAGGGACGAAACACCATATATTTT; CDR3aa: CASSQDAQGRNTIYF
abundance: NA; j_gene: TRBJ1-1; d_gene: NA; v_gene: TRBV2; CDR3nt: TGTGCCAGCAGTGAAGGTCTGGACAGCCAGATAAAAGCTTTCTTT; CDR3aa: CASSEGLDSQIKAFF
abundance: NA; j_gene: TRBJ2-7; d_gene: TRBD1; v_gene: TRBV18; CDR3nt: TGTGCCAGCTCACCACAGAAAATCCGACAGGGGAACTACGAGCAGTACTTC; CDR3aa: CASSPQKIRQGNYEQYF
abundance: NA; j_gene: TRBJ2-5; d_gene: NA; v_gene: TRBV19; CDR3nt: TGTGCCAGTAGTATACGCCTGGGGGGAGAGACCCAGTACTTC; CDR3aa: CASSIRLGGETQYF
abundance: NA; j_gene: TRBJ1-2; d_gene: NA; v_gene: TRBV9; CDR3nt: TGTGCCAGCAGCGCACTCGGAGGGGGGGCTAACTATGGCTACACCTTC; CDR3aa: CASSALGGGANYGYTF
abundance: once; j_gene: TRBJ2-7; d_gene: TRBD1; v_gene: TRBV2; CDR3nt: TGTGCCAGCAATAAGGACAGGGGGGGCGAGCAGTACTTC; CDR3aa: CASNKDRGGEQYF
abundance: NA; j_gene: TRBJ2-5; d_gene: TRBD1; v_gene: TRBV7-9; CDR3nt: TGTGCCAGCAGCTTAGACAGGGGGTCGGAGACCCAGTACTTC; CDR3aa: CASSLDRGSETQYF
abundance: NA; j_gene: TRBJ2-7; d_gene: TRBD2; v_gene: TRBV29-1; CDR3nt: TGCAGCGTTGCTAGCGGTCGCTACGAGCAGTACTTC; CDR3aa: CSVASGRYEQYF
abundance: NA; j_gene: TRBJ1-2; d_gene: NA; v_gene: TRBV18; CDR3nt: TGTGCCAGCTCACGAGGAACGGGACACTTCGCATATGGCTACACCTTC; CDR3aa: CASSRGTGHFAYGYTF
abundance: NA; j_gene: TRBJ1-2; d_gene: NA; v_gene: TRBV10-3; CDR3nt: TGTGCCATCAGGACGGGTGATAATAACTATGGCTACACCTTC; CDR3aa: CAIRTGDNNYGYTF
abundance: once; j_gene: TRBJ2-7; d_gene: TRBD2; v_gene: TRBV5-1; CDR3nt: TGCGCCAGCAGCTCTCGACTAGCGGGAGGGCTGAACGAGCAGTACTTC; CDR3aa: CASSSRLAGGLNEQYF
abundance: NA; j_gene: TRBJ2-3; d_gene: NA; v_gene: TRBV10-2; CDR3nt: TGCGCCAGCAGTGACGGCGGGACCACAGATACGCAGTATTTT; CDR3aa: CASSDGGTTDTQYF
abundance: once; j_gene: TRBJ1-1; d_gene: NA; v_gene: TRBV6-5; CDR3nt: TGTGCCAGCAGTGGTGAGACAGAGAGCACTGAAGCTTTCTTT; CDR3aa: CASSGETESTEAFF
abundance: once; j_gene: TRBJ1-1; d_gene: TRBD1; v_gene: TRBV29-1; CDR3nt: TGCAGCGTACGACAGGGGAATACTGAAGCTTTCTTT; CDR3aa: CSVRQGNTEAFF
abundance: NA; j_gene: TRBJ2-2; d_gene: NA; v_gene: TRBV5-4; CDR3nt: TGTGCCAGCAGCTTGACAGGAAAAAACACCGGGGAGCTGTTTTTT; CDR3aa: CASSLTGKNTGELFF
abundance: NA; j_gene: TRBJ1-1; d_gene: TRBD1; v_gene: TRBV4-1; CDR3nt: TGCGCCAGCAGCCAGATGGGACAGGGGAACACTGAAGCTTTCTTT; CDR3aa: CASSQMGQGNTEAFF
abundance: NA; j_gene: TRBJ2-2; d_gene: TRBD1; v_gene: TRBV5-4; CDR3nt: TGTGCCAGCAGCTTACAGGGGCGCAGCACCGGGGAGCTGTTTTTT; CDR3aa: CASSLQGRSTGELFF
abundance: NA; j_gene: TRBJ1-2; d_gene: NA; v_gene: TRBV7-3; CDR3nt: TGTGCCACCCCCTTAGTGACAGATCACTATGGCTACACCTTC; CDR3aa: CATPLVTDHYGYTF
abundance: NA; j_gene: TRBJ2-7; d_gene: TRBD2; v_gene: TRBV7-2; CDR3nt: TGTGCCAGCAGCATAGCGCGCGGGGGGAGCTACGAGCAGTACTTC; CDR3aa: CASSIARGGSYEQYF
abundance: NA; j_gene: TRBJ2-2; d_gene: TRBD2; v_gene: TRBV5-8; CDR3nt: TGTGCCAGCAGCTCCCCTCCGGCTAGCGGGAGGGCCGAGACCGGGGAGCTGTTTTTT; CDR3aa: CASSSPPASGRAETGELFF
abundance: once; j_gene: TRBJ1-1; d_gene: NA; v_gene: TRBV5-4; CDR3nt: TGTGCCAGCAGCTTTCTGGGGGGTCTGGCAACTGAAGCTTTCTTT; CDR3aa: CASSFLGGLATEAFF
abundance: NA; j_gene: TRBJ2-5; d_gene: NA; v_gene: TRBV19; CDR3nt: TGTGCCAGTAGTAAGGCAGGGCTCCAAGAGACCCAGTACTTC; CDR3aa: CASSKAGLQETQYF
abundance: NA; j_gene: TRBJ2-5; d_gene: TRBD1; v_gene: TRBV6-6; CDR3nt: TGTGCCAGCAGTTACAGGACAGGGGGAGAGACCCAGTACTTC; CDR3aa: CASSYRTGGETQYF
abundance: few; j_gene: TRBJ1-2; d_gene: TRBD1; v_gene: TRBV6-5; CDR3nt: TGTGCCAGCCGCCAGCACGGGACAGCAAACTATGGCTACACCTTC; CDR3aa: CASRQHGTANYGYTF
abundance: NA; j_gene: TRBJ1-1; d_gene: TRBD1; v_gene: TRBV4-1; CDR3nt: TGCGCCAGCAGCCAGGACTTCGACAGGGGGCGTGGAGCTTTCTTT; CDR3aa: CASSQDFDRGRGAFF
abundance: NA; j_gene: TRBJ2-2; d_gene: NA; v_gene: TRBV5-1; CDR3nt: TGCGCCAGCAGCTGGGAAGGGCAGGGGATATCCGGGGAGCTGTTTTTT; CDR3aa: CASSWEGQGISGELFF
abundance: NA; j_gene: TRBJ2-1; d_gene: NA; v_gene: TRBV30; CDR3nt: TGTGCCTGGAGTGTATTGCGTAATGAGCAGTTCTTC; CDR3aa: CAWSVLRNEQFF
abundance: NA; j_gene: TRBJ2-7; d_gene: NA; v_gene: TRBV2; CDR3nt: TGTGCCAGCAGCTACAGCTACGAGCAGTACTTC; CDR3aa: CASSYSYEQYF
abundance: NA; j_gene: TRBJ2-5; d_gene: TRBD2; v_gene: TRBV4-1; CDR3nt: TGCGCCAGCAGCCAAGAGGAGGGAGGGGAGACCCAGTACTTC; CDR3aa: CASSQEEGGETQYF
abundance: NA; j_gene: TRBJ2-1; d_gene: TRBD1; v_gene: TRBV6-1; CDR3nt: TGTGCCAGCAGTGAACCGGGACAGCCGCAGTTCTTC; CDR3aa: CASSEPGQPQFF
abundance: once; j_gene: TRBJ1-5; d_gene: NA; v_gene: TRBV6-1; CDR3nt: TGTGCCAGCAGTGAAGCAGGGCAGGGTCAGCCCCAGCATTTT; CDR3aa: CASSEAGQGQPQHF
abundance: few; j_gene: TRBJ1-2; d_gene: NA; v_gene: TRBV7-2; CDR3nt: TGTGCCAGCAGCTTAATGGGCAATGGCTACACCTTC; CDR3aa: CASSLMGNGYTF
abundance: NA; j_gene: TRBJ1-3; d_gene: NA; v_gene: TRBV29-1; CDR3nt: TGCAGCGTTGAAGATTTTCAGGGGAGCGGCCGAAACACCATATATTTT; CDR3aa: CSVEDFQGSGRNTIYF
abundance: NA; j_gene: TRBJ1-1; d_gene: NA; v_gene: TRBV2; CDR3nt: TGTGCCAGCAGTGAAGCCCGGGGGGGTATGAACACTGAAGCTTTCTTT; CDR3aa: CASSEARGGMNTEAFF
abundance: NA; j_gene: TRBJ2-3; d_gene: TRBD1; v_gene: TRBV29-1; CDR3nt: TGCAGCGTAGAGGGACAGGGTTTCGGGGCGAGCACAGATACGCAGTATTTT; CDR3aa: CSVEGQGFGASTDTQYF
abundance: once; j_gene: TRBJ2-5; d_gene: NA; v_gene: TRBV10-3; CDR3nt: TGTGCCACCAGCCTCCTTCAGAACCAAGAGACCCAGTACTTC; CDR3aa: CATSLLQNQETQYF
abundance: few; j_gene: TRBJ1-2; d_gene: TRBD1; v_gene: TRBV2; CDR3nt: TGTGCCAGCCTAAGACAGGGAGGTGGCTACACCTTC; CDR3aa: CASLRQGGGYTF
abundance: once; j_gene: TRBJ2-2; d_gene: TRBD2; v_gene: TRBV4-1; CDR3nt: TGCGCCAGCAGACGCGCGGGGGGGTCTTCTGGTGGGGAGCTGTTTTTT; CDR3aa: CASRRAGGSSGGELFF